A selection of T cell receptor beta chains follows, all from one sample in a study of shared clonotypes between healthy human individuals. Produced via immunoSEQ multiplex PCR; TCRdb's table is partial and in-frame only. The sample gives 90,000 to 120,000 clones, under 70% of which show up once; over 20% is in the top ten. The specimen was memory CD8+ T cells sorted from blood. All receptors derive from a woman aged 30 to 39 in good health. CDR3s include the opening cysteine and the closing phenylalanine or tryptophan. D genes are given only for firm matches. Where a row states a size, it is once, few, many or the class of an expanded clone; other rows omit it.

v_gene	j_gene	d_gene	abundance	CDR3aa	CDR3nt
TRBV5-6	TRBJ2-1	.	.	CASSSGRGGYNEQFF	TGTGCCAGCAGCTCGGGTCGGGGAGGTTACAATGAGCAGTTCTTC
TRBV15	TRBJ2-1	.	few	CATSRVRGSYNEQFF	TGTGCCACCAGCAGAGTGAGGGGCTCCTACAATGAGCAGTTCTTC
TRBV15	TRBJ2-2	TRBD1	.	CAASPPPGGDWNTGELFF	TGTGCCGCCAGCCCCCCCCCAGGGGGCGATTGGAACACCGGGGAGCTGTTTTTT
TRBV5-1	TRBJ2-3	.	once	CASSLFTHRETDTQYF	TGCGCCAGCAGCTTGTTTACCCATCGGGAGACAGATACGCAGTATTTT
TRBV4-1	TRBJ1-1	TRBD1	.	CASSPRLGGEGPNTEAFF	TGCGCCAGCAGCCCAAGGTTAGGGGGCGAAGGACCCAACACTGAAGCTTTCTTT
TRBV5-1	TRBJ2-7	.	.	CASSLGQAAQQYF	TGCGCCAGCAGCTTGGGACAGGCCGCTCAGCAGTACTTC
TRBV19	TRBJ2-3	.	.	CASSIRRGADTQYF	TGTGCCAGTAGTATACGCCGAGGAGCAGATACGCAGTATTTT
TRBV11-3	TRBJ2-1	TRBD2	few	CASSSRTSGASEQFF	TGTGCCAGCAGCTCGAGGACTAGCGGGGCATCCGAGCAGTTCTTC
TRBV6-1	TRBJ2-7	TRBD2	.	CASSESPGLAGPYEQYF	TGTGCCAGCAGTGAATCCCCGGGACTAGCGGGACCCTACGAGCAGTACTTC
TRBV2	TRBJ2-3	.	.	CASSEALRWDTQYF	TGTGCCAGCAGTGAAGCTTTGCGTTGGGATACGCAGTATTTT
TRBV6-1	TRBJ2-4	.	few	CASSERTGRGLAKNIQYF	TGTGCCAGCAGTGAACGGACAGGGCGGGGGCTAGCCAAAAACATTCAGTACTTC
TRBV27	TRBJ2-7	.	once	CASSLRQTTLYEQYF	TGTGCCAGCAGTTTAAGGCAGACTACACTTTACGAGCAGTACTTC
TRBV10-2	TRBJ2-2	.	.	CASSGGELFF	TGCGCCAGCAGTGGGGGGGAGCTGTTTTTT
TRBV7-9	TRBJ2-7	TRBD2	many	CASSDLADYEQYF	TGTGCCAGCAGCGACCTAGCGGACTACGAGCAGTACTTC
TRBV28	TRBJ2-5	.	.	CASTPVRGWGTQYF	TGTGCCAGCACCCCCGTCCGGGGCTGGGGGACCCAGTACTTC
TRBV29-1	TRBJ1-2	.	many	CSALDPWDGYTF	TGCAGCGCCCTGGACCCTTGGGACGGCTACACCTTC
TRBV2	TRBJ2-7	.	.	CASRSVPIYEQYF	TGTGCCAGCAGGTCTGTTCCTATCTACGAGCAGTACTTC
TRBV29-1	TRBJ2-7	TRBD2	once	CSVEFRLAGRYEQYF	TGCAGCGTTGAATTCAGGCTAGCGGGAAGATACGAGCAGTACTTC
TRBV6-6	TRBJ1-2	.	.	CASSYGQDYGYTF	TGTGCCAGCAGTTACGGGCAGGACTATGGCTACACCTTC
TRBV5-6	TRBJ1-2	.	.	CASSLVQDFYGYTF	TGTGCCAGCAGCTTGGTCCAGGACTTCTATGGCTACACCTTC
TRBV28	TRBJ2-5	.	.	CASSSTVGSLGEQYF	TGTGCCAGCAGCTCCACGGTAGGGTCCCTCGGGGAGCAGTACTTC
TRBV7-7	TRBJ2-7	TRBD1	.	CASSRDRRSVEQYF	TGTGCCAGCAGCCGGGACAGGAGATCTGTGGAGCAGTACTTC
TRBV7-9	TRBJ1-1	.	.	CASSSGWGSGTEAFF	TGTGCCAGCTCCTCTGGGTGGGGAAGCGGAACTGAAGCTTTCTTT
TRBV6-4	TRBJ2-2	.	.	CASSDRASHTGELFF	TGTGCCAGCAGTGACAGGGCCTCCCACACCGGGGAGCTGTTTTTT
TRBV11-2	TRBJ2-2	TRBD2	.	CASSASIASGRAWTGELFF	TGTGCCAGCAGCGCATCCATCGCTAGCGGGAGGGCGTGGACCGGGGAGCTGTTTTTT
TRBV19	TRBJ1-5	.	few	CASSIERGGTSNQPQHF	TGTGCCAGTAGTATAGAGCGGGGAGGGACTAGCAATCAGCCCCAGCATTTT
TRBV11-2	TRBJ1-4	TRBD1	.	CASSLGGTGNEKLFF	TGTGCCAGCAGCTTAGGAGGGACAGGGAACGAAAAACTGTTTTTT
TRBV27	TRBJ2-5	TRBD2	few	CASSPWTRRSKETQYF	TGTGCCAGCAGTCCTTGGACTAGACGGTCGAAAGAGACCCAGTACTTC
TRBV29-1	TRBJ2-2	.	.	CSVSGGDTGELFF	TGCAGCGTCTCTGGGGGCGACACTGGGGAGCTGTTTTTT
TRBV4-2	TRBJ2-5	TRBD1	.	CASSHDSTGVDETQYF	TGTGCCAGCAGCCACGACTCGACAGGGGTGGACGAGACCCAGTACTTC
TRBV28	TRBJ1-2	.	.	CASSLPRLQGYGYTF	TGTGCCAGCAGCCTCCCCCGTTTACAGGGTTATGGCTACACCTTC
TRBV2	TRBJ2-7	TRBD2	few	CASSPSSGPIYEQYF	TGTGCCAGCAGCCCCTCTAGCGGGCCTATATACGAGCAGTACTTC
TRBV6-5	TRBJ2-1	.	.	CASSLFQRLGNEQFF	TGTGCCAGCAGTTTGTTTCAAAGGTTGGGGAATGAGCAGTTCTTC
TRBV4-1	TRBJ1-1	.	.	CASSQDFGGRWGLVNTEAFF	TGCGCCAGCAGCCAAGATTTTGGCGGTCGATGGGGTTTGGTGAACACTGAAGCTTTCTTT
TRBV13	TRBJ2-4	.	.	CASSEFGVGKNIQYF	TGTGCCAGCTCAGAATTCGGGGTTGGCAAAAACATTCAGTACTTC
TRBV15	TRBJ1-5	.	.	CATSRDSGDGNQPQHF	TGTGCCACCAGCAGAGATTCAGGGGATGGCAATCAGCCCCAGCATTTT
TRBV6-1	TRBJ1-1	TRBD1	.	CASSLDRAGTEAFF	TGTGCCAGCAGCCTCGACAGGGCCGGCACTGAAGCTTTCTTT
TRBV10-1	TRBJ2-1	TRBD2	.	CASSARLAGVNEQFF	TGCGCCAGCAGTGCCCGACTAGCGGGGGTCAATGAGCAGTTCTTC
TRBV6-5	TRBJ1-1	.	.	CASSYPGGAEAFF	TGTGCCAGCAGTTACCCGGGCGGTGCTGAAGCTTTCTTT
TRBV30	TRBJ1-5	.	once	CAWSANSNQPQHF	TGTGCCTGGAGCGCCAACAGCAATCAGCCCCAGCATTTT
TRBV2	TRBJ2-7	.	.	CASSGDPSYEQYF	TGTGCCAGCAGTGGGGACCCCTCCTACGAGCAGTACTTC
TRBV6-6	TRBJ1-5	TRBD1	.	CASRGTGISQPQHF	TGTGCCAGCAGGGGGACAGGGATTTCTCAGCCCCAGCATTTT
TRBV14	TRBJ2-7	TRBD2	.	CASSLKAGLPYEQYF	TGTGCCAGCAGCCTGAAAGCGGGACTCCCCTACGAGCAGTACTTC
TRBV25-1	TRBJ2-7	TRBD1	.	CASSRQGEGYEQYF	TGTGCCAGCAGTCGGCAGGGGGAAGGCTACGAGCAGTACTTC
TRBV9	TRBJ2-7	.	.	CASSGNLFDEQYF	TGTGCCAGCAGCGGAAACTTGTTTGACGAGCAGTACTTC
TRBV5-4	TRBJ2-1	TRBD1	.	CASSWPGTGSSNEQFF	TGTGCCAGCAGCTGGCCCGGGACAGGGTCGAGCAATGAGCAGTTCTTC